The source of this T cell receptor (beta chain) is a study of shared clonotypes between healthy human individuals. Clones were sequenced by immunoSEQ multiplex PCR, and TCRdb holds only the in-frame ones, with some missing. The sample lists around 2,100,000 clones; roughly 95% were seen once. CD45RO-negative CD8 cells positively selected for CCR7 made up the naive population, which excluded terminally differentiated effector memory CD45RA+ cells. The CDR3 sequence is 15 residues long. Germline loops: CDR1 SGDLS, CDR2 YYNGEE. Trimming took 0 bases from V and 4 from J, leaving 14 bases between them. This clone was counted a single time. The antigen remains undetermined. Study conclusions and caveats: Approximately 5.3% was the fraction of naive CD4 clonotypes found shared across several donors.

Sequenced sample: naive CD8+ T cells sorted from blood. This receptor was taken from a man younger than 30 in good health. J is TRBJ2-7 and V is TRBV9; D ambiguous. CDR3 protein: CASSVESDHGYEQYF. The CDR3 DNA reads as TGTGCCAGCAGCGTAGAAAGCGACCACGGTTACGAGCAGTACTTC.